Described below is a single TCR beta chain sequence and its context. Isolation of naive CD8 T cells was achieved by sorting on a CD8+CD4-CCR7+CD45RA+ phenotype. This sample is drawn from a study of molecular identifiers for immune sequencing clone quantification. TCRdb re-analysed the PCR reads in MiXCR, keeping a single row per CDR3 protein. The profile covers around 470,000 distinct CDR3 sequences, with about 25% appearing a single time and about 0.75% taken by the ten largest. The CDR3 consists of 14 residues. The V gene lost 4 bases and the J gene lost 1 base, with 10 bases spanning the gap. CDR1 and CDR2 (germline): GTSNPN, SVGIG (reference sequence).

The V call is TRBV30, the J call TRBJ2-2; D unresolved. The clonotype comes from a human donor in good health. Some libraries in this study had Jurkat cell RNA spiked in. The source material was naive CD8+ T cells from blood, with Jurkat cell RNA spiked in. Specified subset: FACS-sorted CD8+CD4-CCR7+CD45RA+ naive T cells. CDR3 sequence: CAWNPLLNTGELFF. The CDR3 DNA reads TGTGCCTGGAATCCCCTCCTGAACACCGGGGAGCTGTTTTTT.